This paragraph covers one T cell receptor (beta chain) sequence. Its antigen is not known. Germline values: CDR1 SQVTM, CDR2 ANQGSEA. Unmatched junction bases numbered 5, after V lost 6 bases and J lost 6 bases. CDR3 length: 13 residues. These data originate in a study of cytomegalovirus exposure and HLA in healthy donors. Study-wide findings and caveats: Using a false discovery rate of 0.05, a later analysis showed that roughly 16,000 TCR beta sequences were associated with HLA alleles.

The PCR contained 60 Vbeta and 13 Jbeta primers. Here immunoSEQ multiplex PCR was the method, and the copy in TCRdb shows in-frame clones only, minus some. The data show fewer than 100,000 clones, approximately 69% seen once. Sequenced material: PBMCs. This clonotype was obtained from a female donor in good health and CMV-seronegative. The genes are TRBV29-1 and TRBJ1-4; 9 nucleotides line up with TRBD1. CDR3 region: CSVTGTGYEKLFF. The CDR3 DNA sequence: TGCAGCGTAACCGGGACAGGGTATGAAAAACTGTTTTTT.